These 10 T cell receptor beta chains originate from one sample sequenced in a study of human T cells and chemical hapten exposure. Using its own MiXCR run on the RACE reads, TCRdb lists one record per CDR3 protein. The data hold 65,000 to 85,000 distinct CDR3 sequences, with about a tenth observed a single time. Time point noted: patch test 1, 2 weeks after DPC sensitization. Treatment reported: therapeutic diphenylcyclopropenone sensitization with weekly scalp DPC. The sequencing used whole blood, collected in connection with sensitization to the hapten diphenylcyclopropenone (DPC). These receptors all come from a woman aged 50 to 60 with alopecia areata. Some clones in this sample may be carry-over from other donors' samples.

In its sample, this clonotype was seen a few times. The J gene is TRBJ2-7, the V gene TRBV2, with D perhaps TRBD2 (6 bases). The CDR3 runs 13 residues. Trimming shortened V by 4 bases and J by 4 bases, and 11 bases separated the two germline ends. The V gene's germline CDR1 is SNHLY and CDR2 FYNNEI. The chain's CDR3 is CASSGDWWYEQYF. CDR3 coding DNA: TGTGCCAGCAGTGGGGACTGGTGGTACGAGCAGTACTTC. Full variable domain (rest looked up from reference TRBV2 and TRBJ2-7): EPEVTQTPSHQVTQMGQEVILRCVPISNHLYFYWYRQILGQKVEFLVSFYNNEISEKSEIFDDQFSVERPDGSNFTLKIRSTKLEDSAMYFCASSGDWWYEQYFGPGTRLTVT.

This clonotype was seen ten or more times. This chain links TRBV18 with TRBJ2-3, with unresolved D. Germline values: CDR1 KGHSH, CDR2 LQKENI. This CDR3 is 13 amino acids long. Trimming cost V 1 base and J 1 base, with 3 bases left between them. This CDR3 is CASSPRGTDTQYF. The CDR3 region has the DNA TGTGCCAGCTCACCACGGGGCACAGATACGCAGTATTTT.

This clonotype came up a few times. The genes are TRBV29-1 and TRBJ2-3; D may be TRBD2 (6 bases). Trimming cost V 2 bases and J 5 bases, with 14 bases left between them. Germline CDR1 is SQVTM and CDR2 is ANQGSEA. The CDR3 runs to 14 residues. CDR3 amino acids: CSVEPLAGRDTQYF. The CDR3 DNA sequence: TGCAGCGTTGAACCCCTCGCGGGAAGAGATACGCAGTATTTT.

This chain uses TRBV11-2 with TRBJ1-1, with unresolved D. Trimming cost V 0 bases and J 0 bases, with 8 bases left between them. In germline, CDR1 is SGHAT, CDR2 FQNNGV. The CDR3 sequence is 15 residues long. The CDR3 loop reads CASSLDRALNTEAFF. CDR3 nucleotide sequence: TGTGCCAGCAGCTTAGATCGGGCTTTGAACACTGAAGCTTTCTTT. Full variable domain (rest looked up from reference TRBV11-2 and TRBJ1-1): EAGVAQSPRYKIIEKRQSVAFWCNPISGHATLYWYQQILGQGPKLLIQFQNNGVVDDSQLPKDRFSAERLKGVDSTLKIQPAKLEDSAVYLCASSLDRALNTEAFFGQGTRLTVV.

The V call is TRBV10-1, the J call TRBJ2-1; 9 bases are shared with TRBD2. With V trimmed by 4 bases and J by 8 bases, 3 bases remained unmatched. The CDR3 is 13 residues long. The germline V gene encodes CDR1 WNHNN and CDR2 SYGVQD (reference sequence). For the CDR3, the DNA is TGCGCCAGCAGTGCGACTAGCGGCTATGAGCAGTTCTTC. Translating gives CASSATSGYEQFF.

This sequence joins TRBV11-3 and TRBJ2-2; either TRBD1 or TRBD2 may fit D (5 bases each). Trimming pared 6 bases from V and 7 bases from J, leaving 18 bases between. The germline CDR1 and CDR2 sequences are SGHNT and YENEEA. CDR3 length equals 15 residues. The CDR3 region is CASRLILGEGGELFF. The CDR3, as DNA: TGTGCCAGCAGGTTGATATTGGGGGAAGGCGGGGAGCTGTTTTTT.

The V and J genes are TRBV5-1 and TRBJ2-3; 8 positions agree with TRBD2. Trimming removed 4 bases from V and 3 bases from J; junction bases left unmatched: 10. Germline V gene lookup returns CDR1 SGHRS and CDR2 YFSETQ. This CDR3 region has 16 residues. The CDR3 nucleotides are TGCGCCAGCAGCCTTGGAGGAGCGGGAGATACAGATACGCAGTATTTT. This codes for CASSLGGAGDTDTQYF.

The gene calls are TRBV5-4 and TRBJ2-7; the match to TRBD2 covers 10 bases. The CDR3 consists of 15 residues. CDR1 is SGHNT, CDR2 YYREEE, per germline (reference sequence). Trimming cost V 0 bases and J 4 bases; bases outside gene matches: 4. The CDR3 protein is CASSLELAGTYEQYF. The CDR3 coding sequence is TGTGCCAGCAGCTTGGAACTAGCGGGGACGTACGAGCAGTACTTC.

V and J are TRBV21-1 and TRBJ2-5. TRBV21-1 is recorded as a pseudogene. This CDR3 region has 11 residues. CDR3 sequence reads: CASKKKETQYF. CDR3 coding DNA: TGTGCCAGCAAAAAAAAAGAGACCCAGTACTTC.

The chain links TRBV12-3 or TRBV12-4 to TRBJ1-1; D is ambiguous. The CDR3 is 15 residues long. V was pared by 2 bases and J by 1 base, with 11 bases between. The CDR3 loop is CASSLSGPPNTEAFF. CDR3 sequence (DNA): TGTGCCAGCAGTTTATCTGGCCCGCCGAACACTGAAGCTTTCTTT.